Listed below are T cell receptor beta chains from one sample, sequenced in a study of cytomegalovirus exposure and HLA in healthy donors. Here immunoSEQ multiplex PCR was the method, and the copy in TCRdb shows in-frame clones only, minus some. The sample's table shows around 210,000 clones. Sequencing used PBMCs. The receptors come from a girl aged 2 to 9 in good health and CMV-seropositive. Each CDR3 is given with its conserved first and last residue. A D gene is named only where the DNA matches it firmly.

V gene	D gene	J gene	CDR3 protein	CDR3 DNA
TRBV5-6	TRBD1	TRBJ1-2	CASSLGQGKSRGYTF	TGTGCCAGCAGCTTGGGACAGGGGAAATCGCGGGGCTACACCTTC
TRBV11-1	TRBD2	TRBJ2-1	CASSPYGRAYNEQFF	TGTGCCAGCAGCCCTTACGGGAGGGCGTACAATGAGCAGTTCTTC
TRBV28	TRBD1	TRBJ1-5	CASSLDRGSQPQHF	TGTGCCAGCAGTTTAGACAGGGGCAGCCAGCCCCAGCATTTT
TRBV29-1	NA	TRBJ2-3	CSVSPSEEQYF	TGCAGCGTATCCCCGTCCGAGGAGCAGTATTTT
TRBV28	NA	TRBJ1-1	CASSLDRYMNTEAFF	TGTGCCAGCAGTTTAGACAGATACATGAACACTGAAGCTTTCTTT
TRBV5-5	TRBD1	TRBJ2-2	CASGDRGNTGELFF	TGTGCCAGCGGAGACAGGGGGAACACCGGGGAGCTGTTTTTT
TRBV5-1	TRBD2	TRBJ2-1	CASSFGGSSYNEQFF	TGCGCCAGCAGCTTCGGCGGGAGCTCCTACAATGAGCAGTTCTTC
TRBV27	TRBD2	TRBJ2-7	CASSRGLAGGPYEQYF	TGTGCCAGCTCTAGAGGACTAGCGGGAGGTCCCTACGAGCAGTACTTC
TRBV18	TRBD1	TRBJ1-2	CASSPGTDANYGYTF	TGTGCCAGCTCACCAGGGACAGACGCTAACTATGGCTACACCTTC
TRBV7-6	NA	TRBJ1-1	CASSLTVNTEAFF	TGTGCCAGCAGCCTGACAGTGAACACTGAAGCTTTCTTT
TRBV10-1	TRBD2	TRBJ2-1	CASSGLAGGDRQFF	TGCGCCAGCAGTGGACTAGCGGGAGGAGATAGGCAGTTCTTC
TRBV28	NA	TRBJ2-3	CASSLEQAGAVGSDTQYF	TGTGCCAGCAGTTTAGAGCAGGCGGGCGCAGTCGGGTCAGATACGCAGTATTTT
TRBV6-1	TRBD1	TRBJ2-7	CASRLDRGHFYEQYF	TGTGCCAGCAGACTGGACAGGGGACATTTCTACGAGCAGTACTTC
TRBV4-1	NA	TRBJ1-1	CASSQESLNTEAFF	TGCGCCAGCAGCCAAGAGTCTTTGAACACTGAAGCTTTCTTT
TRBV7-3	NA	TRBJ1-4	CASSLHRDGRGKLFF	TGTGCCAGCAGCTTACATCGGGACGGGAGGGGAAAACTGTTTTTT
TRBV18	TRBD1	TRBJ1-4	CASSPWTGVDGELFF	TGTGCCAGCTCACCATGGACAGGGGTCGATGGGGAACTGTTTTTT
TRBV27	NA	TRBJ1-5	CASAGGALRPQHF	TGTGCCAGCGCCGGGGGAGCCCTTAGGCCCCAGCATTTT
TRBV14	TRBD2	TRBJ2-1	CASSHTSGPYNEQFF	TGTGCCAGCAGCCATACTAGCGGTCCCTACAATGAGCAGTTCTTC
TRBV5-1	TRBD2	TRBJ2-5	CASSFAPGLAEETQYF	TGCGCCAGCAGCTTCGCCCCGGGACTAGCCGAAGAGACCCAGTACTTC
TRBV5-1	TRBD2	TRBJ2-7	CASSPTGTTYNEQYF	TGCGCCAGCAGCCCTACCGGGACTACCTATAACGAGCAGTACTTC
TRBV28	TRBD1	TRBJ1-5	CASSSTGALDQPQHF	TGTGCCAGCAGTTCGACAGGGGCGTTAGATCAGCCCCAGCATTTT
TRBV27	NA	TRBJ2-7	CASSSISSPYEQYF	TGTGCCAGCAGTTCGATCAGTTCGCCCTACGAGCAGTACTTC
TRBV28	TRBD1	TRBJ1-2	CASTQGQAHYGYTF	TGTGCCAGCACCCAAGGACAGGCACACTATGGCTACACCTTC
TRBV7-9	TRBD1	TRBJ2-7	CASSPSGTGREQYF	TGTGCCAGCAGCCCCTCGGGGACAGGTCGGGAGCAGTACTTC
TRBV20-1	NA	TRBJ2-7	CSATAREQYF	TGCAGTGCTACCGCTAGGGAGCAGTACTTC
TRBV5-4	TRBD2	TRBJ2-3	CASSLGLAGGISSTDTQYF	TGTGCCAGCAGCTTGGGACTAGCGGGAGGGATCTCTAGCACAGATACGCAGTATTTT
TRBV27	TRBD2	TRBJ2-1	CASSTSGSSYNEQFF	TGTGCCAGCTCGACAAGCGGGAGCTCCTACAATGAGCAGTTCTTC
TRBV5-1	NA	TRBJ2-5	CASSPGDRRLQETQYF	TGCGCCAGCAGCCCAGGGGACCGACGCCTGCAAGAGACCCAGTACTTC
TRBV10-3	TRBD1	TRBJ2-1	CAISGGQGGEQFF	TGTGCCATCAGTGGGGGACAGGGCGGTGAGCAGTTCTTC
TRBV29-1	TRBD2	TRBJ2-1	CSVGKAGGRNEQFF	TGCAGCGTTGGGAAAGCGGGAGGGCGTAATGAGCAGTTCTTC
TRBV11-3	TRBD2	TRBJ2-7	CASSPGLAGGEQYF	TGTGCCAGCAGCCCGGGACTAGCGGGAGGTGAGCAGTACTTC
TRBV27	TRBD2	TRBJ2-7	CASRLAGAYEQYF	TGTGCCAGCAGACTAGCGGGAGCCTACGAGCAGTACTTC
TRBV28	TRBD2	TRBJ2-7	CASVAGGDRFYEQYF	TGTGCCAGCGTGGCCGGGGGGGACCGTTTTTACGAGCAGTACTTC
TRBV19	NA	TRBJ1-3	CASWARVGSSGNTIYF	TGTGCCAGTTGGGCCCGAGTTGGATCCTCTGGAAACACCATATATTTT
TRBV2	TRBD2	TRBJ2-7	CASTTPDSGSTYEQYF	TGTGCCAGCACCACCCCGGATAGCGGGAGTACCTACGAGCAGTACTTC
TRBV18	NA	TRBJ2-5	CASSDMTGQETQYF	TGTGCCAGCTCAGACATGACGGGACAAGAGACCCAGTACTTC
TRBV11-2	TRBD2	TRBJ2-3	CASTPSTSGRPGTDTQYF	TGTGCCAGCACCCCTAGCACTAGCGGGAGACCAGGCACAGATACGCAGTATTTT
TRBV7-9	TRBD1	TRBJ1-1	CASNWDSGTEAFF	TGTGCCAGCAATTGGGACAGCGGGACTGAAGCTTTCTTT
TRBV5-1	TRBD1	TRBJ2-7	CASSTSPGTGSEQYF	TGCGCCAGCAGCACCAGTCCCGGGACAGGGAGCGAGCAGTACTTC
TRBV4-1	NA	TRBJ2-7	CASSRGHEQYF	TGCGCCAGCAGCCGCGGTCACGAGCAGTACTTC
TRBV27	NA	TRBJ1-5	CASSTDRFSNQPQHF	TGTGCCAGCAGTACCGACAGGTTTAGCAATCAGCCCCAGCATTTT
TRBV4-1	NA	TRBJ2-2	CASSQAGVGNTGELFF	TGCGCCAGCAGCCAAGCGGGGGTCGGGAACACCGGGGAGCTGTTTTTT
TRBV6-5	TRBD2	TRBJ2-7	CASRNYWTSGYEQYF	TGTGCCAGCAGAAATTACTGGACTAGCGGGTACGAGCAGTACTTC
TRBV7-6	TRBD2	TRBJ2-1	CASSLAAGRVHNEQFF	TGTGCCAGCAGCTTAGCTGCCGGGAGGGTTCACAATGAGCAGTTCTTC
TRBV27	TRBD1	TRBJ1-5	CASRPGQGNQPQHF	TGTGCCAGCAGACCGGGACAGGGCAATCAGCCCCAGCATTTT
TRBV5-6	TRBD2	TRBJ2-1	CASRRTGTKVFF	TGTGCCAGCAGACGAACCGGGACTAAGGTGTTCTTC
TRBV19	TRBD2	TRBJ2-5	CASSRFVSGREETQYF	TGTGCCAGTAGCCGATTTGTTAGCGGGAGGGAAGAGACCCAGTACTTC
TRBV5-1	NA	TRBJ2-7	CASSLVNFFGSYEQYF	TGCGCCAGCAGCTTGGTGAACTTCTTTGGCTCCTACGAGCAGTACTTC
TRBV28	TRBD1	TRBJ2-3	CASSLAGTGIGDTQYF	TGTGCCAGCAGTCTGGCCGGGACAGGGATCGGAGATACGCAGTATTTT
TRBV21-1	NA	TRBJ1-1	CASRYTGIAFF	TGTGCCAGCAGGTATACAGGGATTGCTTTCTTT
TRBV2	TRBD2	TRBJ2-1	CASRTIAGLLYNEQFF	TGTGCCAGCAGGACCATAGCGGGACTCCTCTACAATGAGCAGTTCTTC
TRBV28	NA	TRBJ1-1	CASSSGQGGRAFF	TGTGCCAGCAGTTCGGGACAAGGGGGACGGGCTTTCTTT
TRBV15	NA	TRBJ1-5	CATSRAGQPQHF	TGTGCCACCAGCAGAGCGGGTCAGCCCCAGCATTTT
TRBV19	NA	TRBJ2-1	CASSIRVLLSYNEQFF	TGTGCCAGTAGTATAAGAGTTTTACTCTCCTACAATGAGCAGTTCTTC
TRBV2	NA	TRBJ1-2	CASSEIYGYTF	TGTGCCAGCAGTGAAATATATGGCTACACCTTC
TRBV7-9	TRBD1	TRBJ2-5	CASSLTGVEETQYF	TGTGCCAGCAGCCTGACAGGGGTGGAAGAGACCCAGTACTTC